This passage covers 13 T cell receptor beta chains from one sample sequenced in a study of T cell changes during pregnancy in multiple sclerosis. TCRdb keeps only in-frame clones here, not all; method: immunoSEQ multiplex PCR. The sample holds some 64,000 clones, roughly 94% seen once. The material was peripheral blood, obtained after pregnancy. All receptors come from a female donor with multiple sclerosis, enrolled in a pregnancy study.

The genes are TRBV28 and TRBJ2-7, with D possibly being TRBD1 (5 bases). The germline CDR1 and CDR2 sequences are MDHEN and SYDVKM. Between the trimmed V and J ends, which lost 6 bases and 4 bases, there was a span of 16 bases. The CDR3 sequence is 14 residues long. The CDR3 DNA reads TGTGCCAGCAGGTCGGCAGGACACGGATACGAGCAGTACTTC. Its translation is CASRSAGHGYEQYF. The full variable domain, its missing parts supplied by reference TRBV28 and TRBJ2-7, is DVKVTQSSRYLVKRTGEKVFLECVQDMDHENMFWYRQDPGLGLRLIYFSYDVKMKEKGDIPEGYSVSREKKERFSLILESASTNQTSMYLCASRSAGHGYEQYFGPGTRLTVT.

This chain joins TRBV9 and TRBJ2-5; the D gene is possibly TRBD1 (5 bases). Germline loops: CDR1 SGDLS, CDR2 YYNGEE. CDR3 length: 14 amino acids. V was shortened by 4 bases and J by 5 bases, with 15 bases between the two germline ends. The CDR3 protein is CASSPQFSGETQYF. CDR3 DNA sequence: TGTGCCAGCAGCCCCCAGTTTTCAGGGGAGACCCAGTACTTC.

This rearrangement joins TRBV6-4 to TRBJ1-1; 7 nucleotides line up with TRBD1. This CDR3 region has 11 residues. CDR1 is MRHNA and CDR2 is SNTAGT in the germline V gene. V shed 9 bases and J 9 bases; nucleotides not matched to a gene: 7. CDR3 sequence (DNA): TGTGCCAGAAGTACAGGGGAACAAGCTTTCTTT. Translation gives CARSTGEQAFF.

CDR3 nucleotides: TGCGCCAGCAGCCAGACAGGCGAGGGCACAGATACGCAGTATTTT. It codes for CASSQTGEGTDTQYF. The chain joins TRBV5-1 to TRBJ2-3, with a tentative D call TRBD1 (6 bases). Trimming left V 4 bases short and J 1 base short, with 13 bases between. The germline gives CDR1 SGHRS, CDR2 YFSETQ. The CDR3 has 15 amino acids.

The chain recombines TRBV12-5 with TRBJ1-5; D ambiguous. This CDR3 contains 13 residues. The germline V gene has CDR1 LGHNT and CDR2 FRNRAP. The V and J ends lost 6 bases and 7 bases respectively, with 13 bases between them. The chain's CDR3 is CASGEGLGQPQHF. CDR3 nucleotides: TGTGCTAGTGGGGAGGGTTTGGGCCAGCCCCAGCATTTT.

The chain uses TRBV5-4 and TRBJ1-2; 9 bases map to TRBD1. This CDR3 contains 15 residues. J lost 4 bases, V lost 3 bases, and 7 bases had no gene match. Germline CDR1 is SGHNT and CDR2 is YYREEE (reference sequence). The CDR3 protein is CASSYGTGLPYGYTF. CDR3 in DNA: TGTGCCAGCAGCTACGGGACAGGGCTCCCCTATGGCTACACCTTC.

The rearrangement uses TRBV5-1 and TRBJ1-2, with 9 bases aligning to TRBD1. In germline, CDR1 is SGHRS, CDR2 YFSETQ. The CDR3 has 14 amino acids. Losses at the gene ends were 4 bases for V and 10 bases for J; bases not matched to a gene: 11. CDR3 sequence (DNA): TGCGCCAGCAGCCTCCGGGACAGGGACTACTACTACACCTTC. Encoded protein: CASSLRDRDYYYTF.

The chain combines TRBV28 with TRBJ2-7; the D is unclear. The CDR3 has 12 amino acids. Germline V gene sequence: CDR1 MDHEN, CDR2 SYDVKM. Trimming stripped 5 bases from V and 4 bases from J, with 9 bases between. CDR3 nucleotide sequence: TGTGCCAGCAGTCCCGACTGGTACGAGCAGTACTTC. The encoded protein is CASSPDWYEQYF.

The chain couples TRBV18 to TRBJ1-4; 7 bases are shared with TRBD1. The CDR3 has 14 amino acids. V lost 6 bases and J lost 3; bases outside the gene matches: 4. Germline V gene lookup returns CDR1 KGHSH and CDR2 LQKENI. The DNA for the CDR3 is TGTGCCAGCTCGACAGGGCCTCCTAATGAAAAACTGTTTTTT. It is translated as CASSTGPPNEKLFF.

The chain has TRBV2 and TRBJ1-2, with no clear D. Germline V gene lookup returns CDR1 SNHLY and CDR2 FYNNEI. This CDR3 region has 15 residues. The V end lost 2 bases, the J end lost 5 bases, and 15 bases lay between the germline ends. CDR3 bases: TGTGCCAGCAGTGAATATAGCTTAGTCGATTATGGCTACACCTTC. Translated, it gives CASSEYSLVDYGYTF.

This chain links TRBV7-2 with TRBJ2-1; 7 bases are shared with TRBD2. The length of the CDR3 is 15 residues. Germline V gene lookup returns CDR1 SGHTA and CDR2 FQGNSA. V was clipped by 3 bases and J by 2 bases; unmatched bases: 4. The CDR3 DNA reads TGTGCCAGCAGCTTCGGGGGGACGCCCTACAATGAGCAGTTCTTC. It is translated as CASSFGGTPYNEQFF.

The chain joins TRBV18 to TRBJ2-1; TRBD2 aligns across 9 bases. V was clipped by 3 bases and J by 8 bases; unmatched bases: 14. The CDR3 contains 17 residues. CDR1 is KGHSH and CDR2 is LQKENI in the germline V gene. The CDR3 region has the DNA TGTGCCAGCTCACCTAATAGCGGGAGTGGTTTCGTGGATGAGCAGTTCTTC. Translated: CASSPNSGSGFVDEQFF. Supplemented by reference TRBV18 and TRBJ2-1, the full variable domain reads NAGVMQNPRHLVRRRGQEARLRCSPMKGHSHVYWYRQLPEEGLKFMVYLQKENIIDESGMPKERFSAEFPKEGPSILRIQQVVRGDSAAYFCASSPNSGSGFVDEQFFGPGTRLTVL.

The chain links TRBV19 to TRBJ1-2; D perhaps matches TRBD1 (5 bases). Trimming took 1 base from V and 2 from J, leaving 11 bases between them. The CDR3 totals 15 residues. Germline V gene data show CDR1 as LNHDA and CDR2 as SQIVND (reference sequence). The CDR3 DNA follows: TGTGCCAGTAGTATAGCCCGAAGGGGAAACTATGGCTACACCTTC. It is translated as CASSIARRGNYGYTF.